This TCR beta chain was observed in a study of cytomegalovirus exposure and HLA in healthy donors. The CDR3 consists of 15 residues. Germline CDR1 is KGHSH and CDR2 is LQKENI. With 1 base clipped from V and 7 bases from J, the junction kept 3 bases outside the gene matches. The PCR contained 60 Vbeta and 13 Jbeta primers. The table came from immunoSEQ multiplex PCR; TCRdb's copy has only in-frame clones and leaves some out. The table lists just over 150,000 clones, more than 75% of them singletons. The sample comprised PBMCs. The chain links TRBV18 to TRBJ1-4; 10 bases agree with TRBD1. This clonotype was sampled from a man between 18 and 29 years old in good health and CMV-seropositive. DNA for the CDR3: TGTGCCAGCTCACCACGGACAGGGGGTAGTGAAAAACTGTTTTTT. Protein: CASSPRTGGSEKLFF.